One and the same sample provided the 25 T cell receptor beta chains below, sequenced in a study of OX40 agonist ivuxolimab in advanced cancers. Clones were sequenced by immunoSEQ multiplex PCR, and TCRdb holds only the in-frame ones, with some missing. The sample carries roughly 60,000 clones, approximately 90% recorded once. This material consisted of CD4+ or CD8+ T cells sorted from blood, taken in a trial of the OX40 agonist ivuxolimab. Source of these receptors: an adult with an advanced solid tumor such as melanoma, head and neck, liver or kidney cancer.

The gene calls are TRBV30 and TRBJ1-1; TRBD1 might be the D (5 bases). The CDR3 has 15 residues. The V end lost 0 bases, the J end lost 1 base, and 12 bases lay between the germline ends. Germline V gene sequence: CDR1 GTSNPN, CDR2 SVGIG (reference sequence). CDR3 DNA sequence: TGTGCCTGGAGTGTAATATACAGGAGGAACACTGAAGCTTTCTTT. It specifies CAWSVIYRRNTEAFF.

The chain combines TRBV29-1 with TRBJ2-7; D might be TRBD1 or TRBD2, each matching 5 bases. The CDR3 contains 13 residues. Per the germline V gene, CDR1 is SQVTM and CDR2 is ANQGSEA. The V and J ends lost 8 bases and 3 bases respectively, with 17 bases between them. Here the CDR3 DNA reads TGCAGCCCGAATCGGGACCGAGACTACGAGCAGTACTTC. This translates into CSPNRDRDYEQYF.

The chain joins TRBV15 to TRBJ2-6, with D maybe TRBD1 (6 bases). CDR3 length: 15 residues. V lost 4 bases and J 2 bases, leaving 9 bases between the germline ends. The germline gives CDR1 LNHNV, CDR2 YYDKDF (reference sequence). This CDR3 reads CATSTRQAGANVLTF. Here the CDR3 DNA reads TGTGCCACCAGCACCCGACAGGCTGGGGCCAACGTCCTGACTTTC.

J is TRBJ2-5 and V is TRBV11-3; D is possibly TRBD1 (5 bases). TRBJ2-7 matches the DNA end more closely, so the J call is doubtful. Germline-derived CDR1 and CDR2 are SGHNT and YENEEA. The CDR3 consists of 12 residues. CDR3 sequence (DNA): TGTGCCAGCAGCCAGGGCTTCTACGAGCAGTACTTC. It yields the protein CASSQGFYEQYF.

The chain is built from TRBV6-1 and TRBJ2-1; TRBD1 aligns across 7 bases. The CDR3 sequence is 14 residues long. The trim removed 10 bases at V and 0 bases at J, leaving 6 bases unmatched. Germline values: CDR1 MNHNS, CDR2 SASEGT. The CDR3 loop is CATNRDSSYNEQFF. The CDR3 DNA reads TGTGCCACCAACCGGGACAGCTCCTACAATGAGCAGTTCTTC.

This chain uses TRBV9 with TRBJ1-1; 9 bases map to TRBD1. Germline CDR1 and CDR2: SGDLS and YYNGEE. V was pared by 0 bases and J by 7 bases, with 7 bases of the junction left unmatched. This CDR3 is built from 15 residues. The CDR3, as DNA: TGTGCCAGCAGCGTAGTAATAGGACAGGGGTTTGAAGCTTTCTTT. It is translated as CASSVVIGQGFEAFF.

This clone has just one count. The gene calls are TRBV7-6 and TRBJ2-1; 12 bases agree with TRBD2. The trim removed 0 bases at V and 9 bases at J, leaving 0 bases unmatched. This CDR3 contains 14 residues. Looked up from germline, CDR1 is SGHVS and CDR2 is FNYEAQ. CDR3 sequence reads: CASSLATSGSEQFF. In DNA, the CDR3 is TGTGCCAGCAGCTTAGCGACTAGCGGGAGTGAGCAGTTCTTC. The entire variable domain, with the rest obtained from reference TRBV7-6 and TRBJ2-1, is as follows: GAGVSQSPRYKVTKRGQDVALRCDPISGHVSLYWYRQALGQGPEFLTYFNYEAQQDKSGLPNDRFSAERPEGSISTLTIQRTEQRDSAMYRCASSLATSGSEQFFGPGTRLTVL.

This chain uses TRBV27 with TRBJ2-1; 7 positions match TRBD2. V gave up 6 bases and J gave up 0 bases; unmatched junction bases: 8. CDR3 length equals 16 residues. Germline V gene data show CDR1 as MNHEY and CDR2 as SMNVEV (reference sequence). The CDR3 loop reads CASSPSSGRSYNEQFF. For the CDR3, the DNA is TGTGCCAGCAGCCCCTCTAGCGGCCGCTCCTACAATGAGCAGTTCTTC.

The chain employs TRBV9 and TRBJ2-2, with a possible D match to TRBD1 (5 bases). The germline CDR1 and CDR2 sequences are SGDLS and YYNGEE. V lost 2 bases and J 7 bases, leaving 9 bases between the germline ends. There are 13 residues in the CDR3. This CDR3 reads CASSVQGIGELFF. In DNA, the CDR3 is TGTGCCAGCAGCGTCCAGGGTATCGGGGAGCTGTTTTTT.

The rearrangement links TRBV5-6 to TRBJ2-1; 7 bases map to TRBD1. Germline CDR1 SGHDT, CDR2 YYEEEE. J gave up 0 bases and V 3 bases, and 3 bases lay outside the gene matches. The length of the CDR3 is 15 residues. The CDR3 spells CASSSGQNSYNEQFF. The CDR3 DNA reads TGTGCCAGCAGCTCGGGACAGAACTCCTACAATGAGCAGTTCTTC.

V and J are TRBV7-8 and TRBJ2-5; the match to TRBD2 covers 11 bases. CDR3 length: 14 residues. J gave up 4 bases and V 5 bases, and 3 bases lay outside the gene matches. Germline loops: CDR1 SGHVS, CDR2 FQNEAQ. The CDR3 nucleotides are TGTGCCAGCAGCAAAGGACTAGCGGGAGAGACCCAGTACTTC. Protein product: CASSKGLAGETQYF.

The chain joins TRBV5-1 to TRBJ2-3; 8 nucleotides line up with TRBD2. V shed 4 bases and J 4 bases; nucleotides not matched to a gene: 11. The CDR3 consists of 16 residues. Per germline, CDR1 SGHRS and CDR2 YFSETQ. The CDR3 nucleotides read TGCGCCAGCAGCCCAGCTGGCGGGAGGAGGCCAGATACGCAGTATTTT. It is translated as CASSPAGGRRPDTQYF. The full variable domain, completed using reference TRBV5-1 and TRBJ2-3, is KAGVTQTPRYLIKTRGQQVTLSCSPISGHRSVSWYQQTPGQGLQFLFEYFSETQRNKGNFPGRFSGRQFSNSRSEMNVSTLELGDSALYLCASSPAGGRRPDTQYFGPGTRLTVL.

The rearrangement joins TRBV7-2 to TRBJ2-5, with TRBD2 identical over 10 bases. V lost 3 bases to trimming and J lost 7 bases; unmatched junction nucleotides: 8. This CDR3 spans 15 amino acids. Per germline, CDR1 SGHTA and CDR2 FQGNSA. The CDR3: CASSFSLAGEGTQYF. As DNA, the CDR3 is TGTGCCAGCAGCTTTAGCCTAGCGGGGGAGGGGACCCAGTACTTC.

This chain links TRBV25-1 with TRBJ2-7; D unclear. The CDR3 is made up of 14 amino acids. The germline V and J ends were trimmed by 3 bases and 3 bases, with 12 bases remaining between them. Germline CDR1 and CDR2: MGHDK and SYGVNS. CDR3 sequence reads: CASSDQNSFYEQYF. The CDR3 bases are TGTGCCAGCAGTGACCAGAATAGTTTCTACGAGCAGTACTTC.

V gene TRBV27 combines with J gene TRBJ1-5; a weak D match, TRBD1 (6 bases). CDR1 MNHEY and CDR2 SMNVEV come from the germline V gene (reference sequence). The V end lost 10 bases, the J end lost 0 bases, and 10 bases lay between the germline ends. The CDR3 length is 13 residues. This CDR3 reads CATRGPSNQPQHF. The CDR3 nucleotides read TGTGCCACTCGGGGGCCTAGCAATCAGCCCCAGCATTTT.

The chain links TRBV29-1 to TRBJ2-2, with D unclear. With 5 bases removed from V and 1 base from J, the gap between germline ends came to 5 bases. Germline CDR1 is SQVTM and CDR2 is ANQGSEA. The CDR3 runs to 12 residues. CDR3 coding DNA: TGCAGCGTTCAACGGAACACCGGGGAGCTGTTTTTT. Encoded protein: CSVQRNTGELFF.

V is TRBV5-4 and J is TRBJ1-2; 9 bases align to TRBD1. Germline loops: CDR1 SGHNT, CDR2 YYREEE (reference sequence). The CDR3 length is 17 residues. Trimming took 1 base from V and 2 from J; bases not matched to a gene: 9. The CDR3 loop reads CASSLHGTGSGNYGYTF. CDR3 DNA sequence: TGTGCCAGCAGCTTGCACGGGACAGGGAGTGGGAACTATGGCTACACCTTC.

V usage is TRBV27 and J usage is TRBJ2-7; D is ambiguous. Trimming took off 5 bases at V and 0 bases at J, with 14 bases between the two ends. The CDR3 is 15 residues long. Germline values: CDR1 MNHEY, CDR2 SMNVEV (reference sequence). CDR3 sequence reads: CASSTSGGSSYEQYF. For the CDR3, the DNA is TGTGCCAGCAGTACCTCGGGCGGAAGCTCCTACGAGCAGTACTTC.

The chain combines TRBV6-5 with TRBJ2-7, with TRBD1 as a possible D gene (5 bases). This CDR3 has 15 residues. V gave up 0 bases and J gave up 7 bases, with 16 bases separating them. Per germline, CDR1 MNHEY and CDR2 SVGAGI. CDR3 sequence reads: CASSYSSWTLGEQYF. The DNA for the CDR3 is TGTGCCAGCAGTTACTCGAGTTGGACATTAGGGGAGCAGTACTTC.

The chain recombines TRBV7-2 with TRBJ2-7; 8 nucleotides match TRBD2. This CDR3 is 14 amino acids long. Germline CDR1 is SGHTA and CDR2 is FQGNSA. V gave up 5 bases and J gave up 6 bases; unmatched junction bases: 9. CDR3 in amino acids: CASSPGTRVGEQYF. CDR3 nucleotides: TGTGCCAGCAGCCCAGGGACTAGGGTAGGCGAGCAGTACTTC.

The chain carries TRBV10-3 and TRBJ2-3; possibly TRBD1 for D (6 bases). Germline V CDR1 and CDR2: ENHRY, SYGVKD. The CDR3 runs 15 residues. The ends were cut back, 10 bases at V and 2 bases at J, with 19 bases in the middle. For the CDR3, the DNA is TGTGCCACCATGAGGGACAACCCATACACAGATACGCAGTATTTT. It is translated as CATMRDNPYTDTQYF.

This clone occurred once. The V gene is TRBV4-2, the J gene TRBJ2-6; a weak D match, TRBD1 (7 bases). This CDR3 spans 17 amino acids. The germline CDR1 and CDR2 sequences are LGHNA and YNFKEQ. Between the trimmed V and J ends, which lost 2 bases and 1 base, there was a span of 12 bases. CDR3 sequence (DNA): TGTGCCAGCAGCCAACGCAGGGGGGAATCTGGGGCCAACGTCCTGACTTTC. Its protein product is CASSQRRGESGANVLTF.

The chain combines TRBV18 with TRBJ1-1, with D hard to call. V lost 2 bases, J lost 6 bases, and 10 bases lay in between. This CDR3 contains 13 residues. Germline assignment: CDR1 KGHSH and CDR2 LQKENI. CDR3 amino acids: CASSPLEESEAFF. The CDR3 region has the DNA TGTGCCAGCTCACCATTGGAGGAGTCTGAAGCTTTCTTT.

This sequence joins TRBV29-1 and TRBJ2-1; 9 bases agree with TRBD2. The trim removed 6 bases at V and 5 bases at J, leaving 11 bases unmatched. CDR3 length: 15 residues. CDR1 is SQVTM and CDR2 is ANQGSEA in the germline V gene. In nucleotides, the CDR3 is TGCAGCGTAATACCGACCCTAGCGGGGCACAATGAGCAGTTCTTC. This sequence encodes CSVIPTLAGHNEQFF.

This clone was seen a single time. The chain couples TRBV19 to TRBJ1-2; 7 bases line up with TRBD1. The V gene end was trimmed by 2 bases and the J gene end by 0 bases; junction bases not matched to a gene: 9. The CDR3 extends over 17 amino acids. Germline CDR1 reads LNHDA; CDR2 reads SQIVND (reference sequence). CDR3 protein: CASSIYYTGAANYGYTF. The CDR3 DNA reads as TGTGCCAGTAGTATATATTATACAGGGGCGGCTAACTATGGCTACACCTTC.